The 8 T cell receptor beta chains below all came from one sample that was sequenced in a study of T cells in Graves' hyperthyroidism and ophthalmopathy. There were TCR beta CDR3 regions amplified from RNA transcripts. The HTBI primer set was used in a first-round RT-PCR of the TCR CDR3. TCRdb recomputed calls from the multiplex PCR reads with MiXCR, one row per CDR3 protein. This sample has 540,000 or so distinct CDR3 sequences, with 15% to 19% found just once. Sequencing was carried out using blood. Source of these receptors: a woman in her 30s with Graves' hyperthyroidism.

This clonotype was detected ten times or more. V usage is TRBV2 and J usage is TRBJ1-1; D remains unclear. CDR3 size: 13 residues. Trimming stripped 5 bases from V and 1 base from J, with 8 bases between. CDR1 is SNHLY and CDR2 is FYNNEI in the germline V gene. CDR3 protein: CASSRNKNTEAFF. DNA for the CDR3: TGTGCCAGCAGTCGAAACAAGAACACTGAAGCTTTCTTT. The full variable domain, in which reference TRBV2 and TRBJ1-1 provide the parts outside the CDR3, is EPEVTQTPSHQVTQMGQEVILRCVPISNHLYFYWYRQILGQKVEFLVSFYNNEISEKSEIFDDQFSVERPDGSNFTLKIRSTKLEDSAMYFCASSRNKNTEAFFGQGTRLTVV.

V usage is TRBV4-1 and J usage is TRBJ1-4; possible D gene TRBD1, 5 bases. The CDR3 spans 19 residues. Trimming cost V 0 bases and J 2 bases, with 19 bases left between them. Germline V gene sequence: CDR1 MGHRA, CDR2 YSYEKL. In DNA, the CDR3 is TGCGCCAGCAGCCAAGATGGAGGGCCACTCCGGGGGACTAATGAAAAACTGTTTTTT. This translates into CASSQDGGPLRGTNEKLFF.

This clonotype has more than one count but fewer than ten. The chain recombines TRBV15 with TRBJ2-1, with 7 bases aligning to TRBD2. Germline V lookup: CDR1 LNHNV, CDR2 YYDKDF (reference sequence). Trimming took 0 bases from V and 0 from J; bases not matched to a gene: 2. CDR3 length: 16 residues. The CDR3 sequence: CATSRDSGGSYNEQFF. CDR3 sequence (DNA): TGTGCCACCAGCAGAGATTCGGGGGGCTCCTACAATGAGCAGTTCTTC. Using reference TRBV15 and TRBJ2-1 for the parts outside the CDR3, the full variable domain is DAMVIQNPRYQVTQFGKPVTLSCSQTLNHNVMYWYQQKSSQAPKLLFHYYDKDFNNEADTPDNFQSRRPNTSFCFLDIRSPGLGDTAMYLCATSRDSGGSYNEQFFGPGTRLTVL.

This chain connects TRBV5-8 to TRBJ2-1; 8 bases are a match to TRBD2. The CDR3 extends over 17 amino acids. CDR1 is SGHTS and CDR2 is YDEGEE in the germline V gene. Losses at the gene ends were 0 bases for V and 4 bases for J; bases not matched to a gene: 9. The CDR3 coding sequence is TGTGCCAGCAGCTTGGGGCTAGCGGGTGCTACTTACAATGAGCAGTTCTTC. This encodes CASSLGLAGATYNEQFF.

The chain joins TRBV27 to TRBJ2-1; maybe TRBD2 (6 bases). V dropped 3 bases and J dropped 6 bases, with 12 bases sitting between them. This CDR3 spans 14 amino acids. Germline V gene data show CDR1 as MNHEY and CDR2 as SMNVEV (reference sequence). The chain's CDR3 is CASSFGTLGNEQFF. Written as DNA, the CDR3 is TGTGCCAGCAGTTTCGGGACTCTGGGCAATGAGCAGTTCTTC.

The V gene is TRBV27, the J gene TRBJ2-5, with 7 bases matching TRBD1. The trim removed 5 bases at V and 5 bases at J, leaving 11 bases unmatched. Germline CDR1 reads MNHEY; CDR2 reads SMNVEV (reference sequence). This CDR3 spans 15 amino acids. The CDR3 region is CASSQDRTTGETQYF. CDR3 bases: TGTGCCAGCAGTCAGGACAGGACGACAGGGGAGACCCAGTACTTC.

This chain joins TRBV20-1 and TRBJ2-4; a possible D gene is TRBD1 (6 bases). The CDR3 sequence is 13 residues long. The germline V and J ends were trimmed by 5 bases and 5 bases, with 13 bases remaining between them. CDR1 is DFQATT, CDR2 SNEGSKA, per germline (reference sequence). The CDR3 region is CSAGQSYQNIQYF. The CDR3 nucleotides are TGCAGTGCTGGACAGTCATACCAAAACATTCAGTACTTC.

V usage is TRBV5-1 and J usage is TRBJ1-1; D call uncertain. The CDR3 length is 13 residues. The germline gives CDR1 SGHRS, CDR2 YFSETQ. Deletions cut 2 bases from V and 4 bases from J, with 9 bases between. CDR3 coding DNA: TGCGCCAGCAGCTTCAAGTGGACCACTGAAGCTTTCTTT. Amino acid sequence: CASSFKWTTEAFF.